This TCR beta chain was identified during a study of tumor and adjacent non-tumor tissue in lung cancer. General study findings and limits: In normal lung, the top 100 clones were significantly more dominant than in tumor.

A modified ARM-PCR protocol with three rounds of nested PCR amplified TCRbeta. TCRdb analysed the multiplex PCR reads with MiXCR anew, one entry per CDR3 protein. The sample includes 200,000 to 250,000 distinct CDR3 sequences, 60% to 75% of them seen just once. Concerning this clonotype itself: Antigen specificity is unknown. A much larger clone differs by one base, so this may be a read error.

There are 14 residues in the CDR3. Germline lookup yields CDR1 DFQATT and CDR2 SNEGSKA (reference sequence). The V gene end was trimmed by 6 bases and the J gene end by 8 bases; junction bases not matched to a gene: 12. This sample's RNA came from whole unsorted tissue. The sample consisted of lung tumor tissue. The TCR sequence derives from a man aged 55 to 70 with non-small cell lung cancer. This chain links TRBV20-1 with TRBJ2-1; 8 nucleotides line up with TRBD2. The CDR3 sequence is CSAGPTGGPDEQFF. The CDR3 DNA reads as TGCAGTGCCGGCCCCACGGGGGGGCCCGATGAGCAGTTCTTC.